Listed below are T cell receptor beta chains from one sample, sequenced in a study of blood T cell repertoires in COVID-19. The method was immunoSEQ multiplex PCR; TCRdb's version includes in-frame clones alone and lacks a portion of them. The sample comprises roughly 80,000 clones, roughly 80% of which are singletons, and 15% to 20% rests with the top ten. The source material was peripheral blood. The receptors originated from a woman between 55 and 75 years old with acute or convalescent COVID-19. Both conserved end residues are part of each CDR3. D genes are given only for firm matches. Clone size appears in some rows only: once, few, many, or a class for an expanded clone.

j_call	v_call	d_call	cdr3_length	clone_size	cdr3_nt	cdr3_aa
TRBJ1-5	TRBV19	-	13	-	TGTGCCAGTAGTGGACAGTTTGGTCAGCCCCAGCATTTT	CASSGQFGQPQHF
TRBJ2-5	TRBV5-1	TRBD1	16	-	TGCGCCAGCAGCTTGGCCCGCAGGACAGGGGAAGAGACCCAGTACTTC	CASSLARRTGEETQYF
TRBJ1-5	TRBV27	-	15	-	TGTGCCAGCAGTTTATCACTAGGGAGCAATCAGCCCCAGCATTTT	CASSLSLGSNQPQHF
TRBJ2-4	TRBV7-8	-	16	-	TGTGCCAGCAGCACACGGGATCTCTGGACCAAAAACATTCAGTACTTC	CASSTRDLWTKNIQYF
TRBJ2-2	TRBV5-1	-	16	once	TGCGCCAGCAGCACCGCCGGGACTCTAACCGCCGGGGAGCTGTTTTTT	CASSTAGTLTAGELFF
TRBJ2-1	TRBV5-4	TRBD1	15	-	TGTGCCAGCAGCTTGACACAGGGGTCCTACAATGAGCAGTTCTTC	CASSLTQGSYNEQFF
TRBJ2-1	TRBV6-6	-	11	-	TGTGCCAGCAGCTCCAATCAGGAGCAGTTCTTC	CASSSNQEQFF
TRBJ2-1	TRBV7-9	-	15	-	TGTGCCAGCAGCTTGATGCTAGCGTTGGGTAATGAGCAGTTCTTC	CASSLMLALGNEQFF
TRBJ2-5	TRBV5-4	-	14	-	TGTGCCAGCAGCTTTCGGGACATACGAGAGACCCAGTACTTC	CASSFRDIRETQYF
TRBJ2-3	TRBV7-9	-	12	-	TGTGCCAGCAGCTTAGCGGGGGGGCCGCAGTATTTT	CASSLAGGPQYF
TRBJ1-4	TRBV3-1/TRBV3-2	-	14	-	TGTGCCAGCAGCCAAACAGGGTGGGGTGAAAAACTGTTTTTT	CASSQTGWGEKLFF
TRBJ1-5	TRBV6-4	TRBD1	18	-	TGTGCCAGCAGCGTCCCGGGACAGGGGTTTTGTAGCAATCAGCCCCAGCATTTT	CASSVPGQGFCSNQPQHF
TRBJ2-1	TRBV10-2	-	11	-	TGCGCCAGCAGTGGACACGGAGAGCAGTTCTTC	CASSGHGEQFF
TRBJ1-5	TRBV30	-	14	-	TGTGCCGCAACAGGCTTTTTCGGAAATCAGCCCCAGCATTTT	CAATGFFGNQPQHF
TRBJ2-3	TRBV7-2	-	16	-	TGTGCCAGCAGCTTCAGACACCCTGGTAGCACAGATACGCAGTATTTT	CASSFRHPGSTDTQYF
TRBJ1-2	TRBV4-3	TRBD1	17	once	TGCGCCAGCAGCCAAGCTGGACAGGGGGCGCAAAACTATGGCTACACCTTC	CASSQAGQGAQNYGYTF
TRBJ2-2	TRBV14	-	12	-	TGTGCCAGCGGACAGAAGACCGGGGAGCTGTTTTTT	CASGQKTGELFF
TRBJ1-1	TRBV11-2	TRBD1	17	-	TGTGCCAGCAGCTTAGGCCGACAGGGGGGGCGGAACACTGAAGCTTTCTTT	CASSLGRQGGRNTEAFF
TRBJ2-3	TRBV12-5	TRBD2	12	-	TGTGCTAGCGGGGGGGGCACAGATACGCAGTATTTT	CASGGGTDTQYF
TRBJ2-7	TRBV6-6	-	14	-	TGTGCCAGCAGACCTGGGGGGACCTCCTACGAGCAGTACTTC	CASRPGGTSYEQYF
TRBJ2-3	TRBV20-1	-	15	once	TGCAGTGCTAGTTTGGCGGGGGCCGGAGGCGATACGCAGTATTTT	CSASLAGAGGDTQYF
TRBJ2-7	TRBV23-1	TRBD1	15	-	TGCGCCAGCAGTCAATCTCCGGACAGGTACAACGAGCAGTACTTC	CASSQSPDRYNEQYF
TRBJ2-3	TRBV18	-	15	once	TGTGCCAGCTCATTTGAGCGGCGCTCAACAGATACGCAGTATTTT	CASSFERRSTDTQYF
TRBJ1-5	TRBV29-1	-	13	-	TGCAGCGTTACAAAAGGGGAGGGTCAGCCCCAGCATTTT	CSVTKGEGQPQHF
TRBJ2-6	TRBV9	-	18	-	TGTGCCAGCAGCCCTAATTCGGGCAGGGACTCTGGGGCCAACGTCCTGACTTTC	CASSPNSGRDSGANVLTF
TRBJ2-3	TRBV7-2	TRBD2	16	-	TGTGCCAGCAGCTTATCGGGGGGGCAGGTCACAGATACGCAGTATTTT	CASSLSGGQVTDTQYF